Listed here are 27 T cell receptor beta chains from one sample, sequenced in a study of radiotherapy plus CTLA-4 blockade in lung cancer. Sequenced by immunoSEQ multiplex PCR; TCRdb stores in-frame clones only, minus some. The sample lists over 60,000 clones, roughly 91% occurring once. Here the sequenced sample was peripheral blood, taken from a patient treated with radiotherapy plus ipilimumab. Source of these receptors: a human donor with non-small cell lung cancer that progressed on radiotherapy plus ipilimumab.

The CDR3 sequence: CASSLSGGNEQYF. As DNA, the CDR3 is TGTGCCAGCAGTTTATCTGGGGGAAACGAGCAGTACTTC. The rearrangement uses TRBV27 and TRBJ2-7; D might be TRBD1 or TRBD2, each matching 5 bases. The CDR3 is made up of 13 amino acids. From germline, CDR1 is MNHEY and CDR2 SMNVEV (reference sequence). Deletions cut 0 bases from V and 5 bases from J, with 8 bases between.

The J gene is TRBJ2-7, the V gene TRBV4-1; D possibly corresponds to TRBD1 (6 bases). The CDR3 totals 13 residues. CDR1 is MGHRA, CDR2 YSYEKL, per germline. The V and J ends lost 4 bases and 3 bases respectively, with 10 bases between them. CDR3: CASSLKTGYEQYV. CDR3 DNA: TGCGCCAGCAGCCTGAAGACAGGCTACGAGCAGTACGTC.

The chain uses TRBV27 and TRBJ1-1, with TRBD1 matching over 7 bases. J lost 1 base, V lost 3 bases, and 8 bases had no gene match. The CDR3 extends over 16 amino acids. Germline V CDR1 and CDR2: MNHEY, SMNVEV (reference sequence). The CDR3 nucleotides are TGTGCCAGCAGTTTGGCAGGGGGGACGGCGAACACTGAAGCTTTCTTT. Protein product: CASSLAGGTANTEAFF.

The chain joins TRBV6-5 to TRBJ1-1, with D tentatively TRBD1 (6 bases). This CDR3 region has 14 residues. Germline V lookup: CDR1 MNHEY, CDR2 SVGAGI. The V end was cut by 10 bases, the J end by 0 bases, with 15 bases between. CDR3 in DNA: TGTGCCACTTATATGGACAGAGTGAACACTGAAGCTTTCTTT. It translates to CATYMDRVNTEAFF.

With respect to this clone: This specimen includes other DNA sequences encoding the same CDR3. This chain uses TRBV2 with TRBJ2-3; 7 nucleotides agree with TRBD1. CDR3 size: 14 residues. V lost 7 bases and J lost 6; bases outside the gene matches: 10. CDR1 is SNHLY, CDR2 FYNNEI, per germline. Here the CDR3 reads CASKKDRNTDTQYF. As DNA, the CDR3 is TGTGCCAGCAAAAAGGACAGGAACACGGATACGCAGTATTTT.

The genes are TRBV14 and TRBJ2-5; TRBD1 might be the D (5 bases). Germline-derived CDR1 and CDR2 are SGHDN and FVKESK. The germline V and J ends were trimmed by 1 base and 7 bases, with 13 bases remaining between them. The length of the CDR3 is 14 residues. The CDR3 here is CASSQVSSQGTQYF. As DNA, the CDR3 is TGTGCCAGCAGCCAAGTTTCCTCCCAGGGGACCCAGTACTTC.

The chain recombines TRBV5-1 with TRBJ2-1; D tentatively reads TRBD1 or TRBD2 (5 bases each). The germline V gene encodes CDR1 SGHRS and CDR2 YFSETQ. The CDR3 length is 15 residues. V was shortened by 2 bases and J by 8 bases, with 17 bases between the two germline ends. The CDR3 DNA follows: TGCGCCAGCAGCTTAGGGACCCTACTCCTCGATGAGCAGTTCTTC. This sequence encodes CASSLGTLLLDEQFF.

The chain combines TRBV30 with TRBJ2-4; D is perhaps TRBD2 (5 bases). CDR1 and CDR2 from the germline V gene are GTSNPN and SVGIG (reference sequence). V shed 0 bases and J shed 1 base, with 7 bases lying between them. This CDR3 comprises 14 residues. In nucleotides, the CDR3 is TGTGCCTGGAGTGTCCCGGGGGCCAAAAACATTCAGTACTTC. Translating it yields CAWSVPGAKNIQYF.

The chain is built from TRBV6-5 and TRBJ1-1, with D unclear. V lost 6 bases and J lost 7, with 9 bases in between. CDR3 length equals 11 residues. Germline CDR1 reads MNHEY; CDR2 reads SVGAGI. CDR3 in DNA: TGTGCCAGCAGCTTAAGAGGTGAAGCTTTCTTT. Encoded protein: CASSLRGEAFF.

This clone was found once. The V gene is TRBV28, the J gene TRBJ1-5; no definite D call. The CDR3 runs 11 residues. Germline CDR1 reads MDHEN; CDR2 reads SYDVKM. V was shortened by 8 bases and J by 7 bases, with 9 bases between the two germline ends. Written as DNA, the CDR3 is TGTGCCAGCGAAGGTCGGCAGCCCCAGCATTTT. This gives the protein CASEGRQPQHF.

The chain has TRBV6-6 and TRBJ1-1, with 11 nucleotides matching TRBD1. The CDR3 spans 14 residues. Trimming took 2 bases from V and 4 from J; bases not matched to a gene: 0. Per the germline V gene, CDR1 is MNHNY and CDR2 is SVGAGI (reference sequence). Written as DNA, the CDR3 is TGTGCCAGCAGTTACGGGACAGGGGGCACTGAAGCTTTCTTT. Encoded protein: CASSYGTGGTEAFF.

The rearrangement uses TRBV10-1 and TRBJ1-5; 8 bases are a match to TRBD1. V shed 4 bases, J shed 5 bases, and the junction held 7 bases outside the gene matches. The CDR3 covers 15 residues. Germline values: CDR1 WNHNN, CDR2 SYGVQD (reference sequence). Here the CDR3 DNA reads TGCGCCAGCAGTGTGGGCAGGGGGCTGGATCAGCCCCAGCATTTT. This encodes CASSVGRGLDQPQHF.

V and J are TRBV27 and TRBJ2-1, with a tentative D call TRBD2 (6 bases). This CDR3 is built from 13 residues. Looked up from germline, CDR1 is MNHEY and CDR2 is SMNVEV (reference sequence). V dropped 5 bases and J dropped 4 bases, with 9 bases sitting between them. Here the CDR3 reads CASSPGLYNEQFF. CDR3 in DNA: TGTGCCAGCAGTCCGGGACTGTACAATGAGCAGTTCTTC.

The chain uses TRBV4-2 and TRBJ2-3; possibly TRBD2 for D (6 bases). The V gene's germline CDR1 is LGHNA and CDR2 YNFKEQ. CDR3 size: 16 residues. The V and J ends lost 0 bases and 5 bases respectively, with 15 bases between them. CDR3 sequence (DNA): TGTGCCAGCAGCCAAGAGATAGGCGGGATGGGAGATACGCAGTATTTT. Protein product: CASSQEIGGMGDTQYF.

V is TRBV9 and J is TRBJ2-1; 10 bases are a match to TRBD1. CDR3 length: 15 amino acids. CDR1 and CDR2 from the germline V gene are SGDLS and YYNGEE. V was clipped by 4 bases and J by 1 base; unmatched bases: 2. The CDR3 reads CASSQGQGSYNEQFF. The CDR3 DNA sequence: TGTGCCAGCAGCCAGGGACAGGGGTCCTACAATGAGCAGTTCTTC.

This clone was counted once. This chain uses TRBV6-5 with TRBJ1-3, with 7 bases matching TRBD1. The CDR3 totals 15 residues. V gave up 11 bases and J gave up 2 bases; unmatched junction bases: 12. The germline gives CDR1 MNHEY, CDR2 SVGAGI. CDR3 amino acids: CASSRQGVAGNTIYF. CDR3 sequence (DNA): TGTGCCTCCTCGAGGCAGGGGGTGGCTGGAAACACCATATATTTT.

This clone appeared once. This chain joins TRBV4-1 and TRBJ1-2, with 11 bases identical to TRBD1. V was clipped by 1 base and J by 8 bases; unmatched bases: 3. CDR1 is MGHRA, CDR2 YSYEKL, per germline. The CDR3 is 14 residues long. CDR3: CASSQAGQGDGYTF. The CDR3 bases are TGCGCCAGCAGCCAAGCGGGACAGGGGGACGGCTACACCTTC.

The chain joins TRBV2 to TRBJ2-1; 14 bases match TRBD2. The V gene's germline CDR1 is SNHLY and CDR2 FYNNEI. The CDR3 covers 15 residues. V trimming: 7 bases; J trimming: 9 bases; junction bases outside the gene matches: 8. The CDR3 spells CASTQTGLAGVEQFF. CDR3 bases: TGTGCCAGCACCCAAACGGGACTAGCGGGAGTTGAGCAGTTCTTC.

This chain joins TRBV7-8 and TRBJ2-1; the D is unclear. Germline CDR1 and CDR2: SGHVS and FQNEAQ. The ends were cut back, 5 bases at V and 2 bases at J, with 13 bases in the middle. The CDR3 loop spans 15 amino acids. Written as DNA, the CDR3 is TGTGCCAGCAGCCCCTTGACAAGCACCTACAATGAGCAGTTCTTC. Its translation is CASSPLTSTYNEQFF.

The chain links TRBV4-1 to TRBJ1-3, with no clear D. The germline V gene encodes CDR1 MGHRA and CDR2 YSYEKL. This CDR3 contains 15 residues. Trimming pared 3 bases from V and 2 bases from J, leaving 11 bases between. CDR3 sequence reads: CASSHLTVTGNTIYF. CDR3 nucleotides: TGCGCCAGCAGCCACCTGACGGTGACTGGAAACACCATATATTTT.

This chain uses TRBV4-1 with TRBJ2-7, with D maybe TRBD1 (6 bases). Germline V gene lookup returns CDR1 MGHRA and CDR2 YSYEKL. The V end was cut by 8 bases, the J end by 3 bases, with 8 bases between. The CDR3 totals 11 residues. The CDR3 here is CASGGGYEQYF. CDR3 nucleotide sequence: TGCGCCAGCGGGGGCGGCTACGAGCAGTACTTC.

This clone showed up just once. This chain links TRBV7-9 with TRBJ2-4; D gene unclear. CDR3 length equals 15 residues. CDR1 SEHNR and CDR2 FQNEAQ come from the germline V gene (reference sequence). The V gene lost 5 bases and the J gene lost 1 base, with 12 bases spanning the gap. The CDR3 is CASSTDLAAKNIQYF. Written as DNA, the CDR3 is TGTGCCAGCAGCACTGACTTGGCGGCCAAAAACATTCAGTACTTC.

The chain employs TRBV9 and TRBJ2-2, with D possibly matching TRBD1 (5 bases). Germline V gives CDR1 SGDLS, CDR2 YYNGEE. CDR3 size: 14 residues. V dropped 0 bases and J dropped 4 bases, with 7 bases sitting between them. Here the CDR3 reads CASSVGGVTGELFF. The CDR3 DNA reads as TGTGCCAGCAGCGTAGGGGGCGTCACCGGGGAGCTGTTTTTT.

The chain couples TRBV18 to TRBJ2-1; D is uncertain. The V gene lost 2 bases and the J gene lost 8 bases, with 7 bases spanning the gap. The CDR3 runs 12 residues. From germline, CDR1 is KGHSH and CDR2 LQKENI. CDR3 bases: TGTGCCAGCTCACCATTTTCCGATGAGCAGTTCTTC. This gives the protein CASSPFSDEQFF.

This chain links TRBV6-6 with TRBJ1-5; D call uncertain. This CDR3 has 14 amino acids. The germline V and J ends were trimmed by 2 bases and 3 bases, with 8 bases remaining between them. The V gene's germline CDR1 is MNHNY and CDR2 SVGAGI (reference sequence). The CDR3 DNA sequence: TGTGCCAGCAGTTACAAGGACCCCAATCAGCCCCAGCATTTT. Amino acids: CASSYKDPNQPQHF.

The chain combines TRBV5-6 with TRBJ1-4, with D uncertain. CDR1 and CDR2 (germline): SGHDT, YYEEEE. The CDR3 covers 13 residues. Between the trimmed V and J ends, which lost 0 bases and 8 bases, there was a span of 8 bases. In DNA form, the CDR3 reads TGTGCCAGCAGCTTGGCCTCGTTGGAAAAACTGTTTTTT. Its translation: CASSLASLEKLFF.

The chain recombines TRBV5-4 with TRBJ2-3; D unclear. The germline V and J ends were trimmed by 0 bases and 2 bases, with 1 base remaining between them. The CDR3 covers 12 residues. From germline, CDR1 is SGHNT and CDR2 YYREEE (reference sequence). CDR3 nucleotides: TGTGCCAGCAGCTTGGACACAGATACGCAGTATTTT. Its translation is CASSLDTDTQYF.